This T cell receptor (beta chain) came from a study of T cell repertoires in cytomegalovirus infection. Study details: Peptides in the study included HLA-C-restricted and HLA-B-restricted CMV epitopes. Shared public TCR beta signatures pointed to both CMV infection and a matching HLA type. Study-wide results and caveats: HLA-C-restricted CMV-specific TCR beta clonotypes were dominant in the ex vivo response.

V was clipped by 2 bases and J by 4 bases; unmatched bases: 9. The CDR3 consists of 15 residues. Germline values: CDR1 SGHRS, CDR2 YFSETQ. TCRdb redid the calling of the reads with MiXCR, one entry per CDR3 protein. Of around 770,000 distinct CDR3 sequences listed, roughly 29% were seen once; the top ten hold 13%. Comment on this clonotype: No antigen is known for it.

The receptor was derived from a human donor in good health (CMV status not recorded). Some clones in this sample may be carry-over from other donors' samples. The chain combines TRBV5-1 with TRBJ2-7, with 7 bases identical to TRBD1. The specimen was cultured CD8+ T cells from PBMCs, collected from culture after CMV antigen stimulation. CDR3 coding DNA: TGCGCCAGCAGCTTAACAACAGGGGTTGGATACGAGCAGTACTTC. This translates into CASSLTTGVGYEQYF.